The 25 T cell receptor beta chains presented below share a single source sample, sequenced in a study of control samples from healthy donors and cancer patients. Repertoires were generated with immunoSEQ multiplex PCR, while TCRdb's copy carries only in-frame clones and drops some. The sample carries approximately 74,000 clones, about 94% recorded once. The sample comprised blood. Every receptor here comes from a woman under 40 in good health.

J is TRBJ1-1 and V is TRBV11-3; D may be TRBD1 (6 bases). This CDR3 spans 14 amino acids. Looked up from germline, CDR1 is SGHNT and CDR2 is YENEEA. V lost 7 bases and J lost 0, with 12 bases in between. The CDR3 sequence is CASTGDNMNTEAFF. CDR3 sequence (DNA): TGTGCCAGCACCGGGGACAACATGAACACTGAAGCTTTCTTT. Filled out from reference TRBV11-3 and TRBJ1-1, the complete variable domain reads EAGVVQSPRYKIIEKKQPVAFWCNPISGHNTLYWYLQNLGQGPELLIRYENEEAVDDSQLPKDRFSAERLKGVDSTLKIQPAELGDSAVYLCASTGDNMNTEAFFGQGTRLTVV.

This clone has just one count. CDR3 sequence reads: CAAGRNGYTF. The CDR3 DNA follows: TGTGCCGCAGGGCGAAATGGCTACACCTTC. The V call is TRBV19, the J call TRBJ1-2, with a possible D match to TRBD1 (5 bases). The ends were cut back, 11 bases at V and 6 bases at J, with 10 bases in the middle. The germline V gene encodes CDR1 LNHDA and CDR2 SQIVND (reference sequence). The CDR3 is 10 residues long.

The chain has TRBV19 and TRBJ1-5; D uncertain. The CDR3 totals 14 residues. Germline V gives CDR1 LNHDA, CDR2 SQIVND (reference sequence). With 4 bases removed from V and 5 bases from J, the gap between germline ends came to 12 bases. The chain's CDR3 is CASSRGEGYQPQHF. CDR3 coding DNA: TGTGCCAGTAGTAGGGGAGAGGGATATCAGCCCCAGCATTTT.

The chain has TRBV5-1 and TRBJ2-1; D not resolved. The V gene lost 0 bases and the J gene lost 6 bases, with 7 bases spanning the gap. Germline CDR1 is SGHRS and CDR2 is YFSETQ. The CDR3 extends over 13 amino acids. CDR3 loop: CASSLAGTNEQFF. In nucleotides, the CDR3 is TGCGCCAGCAGCTTGGCCGGCACCAATGAGCAGTTCTTC.

As concerns this clone: At the DNA level, this CDR3 is encoded by other sequences in the same sample as well. The chain couples TRBV19 to TRBJ1-1; TRBD1 is a possible D gene (6 bases). Per germline, CDR1 LNHDA and CDR2 SQIVND (reference sequence). The CDR3 contains 13 residues. V gave up 3 bases and J gave up 2 bases, with 7 bases separating them. DNA for the CDR3: TGTGCCAGTAGTATGGGGGCTAACACTGAAGCTTTCTTT. It encodes CASSMGANTEAFF.

This chain connects TRBV10-1 to TRBJ1-1; D is undetermined. Germline V gene sequence: CDR1 WNHNN, CDR2 SYGVQD (reference sequence). V lost 6 bases to trimming and J lost 11 bases, with 22 bases between them. The CDR3 totals 14 residues. In DNA, the CDR3 is TGCGCCAGCAGCGAGACGGGGAGCCGCGCTAGGGCTTTCTTT. Translated, it gives CASSETGSRARAFF.

The chain employs TRBV6-5 and TRBJ1-5; D not certain. CDR1 MNHEY and CDR2 SVGAGI come from the germline V gene. The V and J ends lost 7 bases and 6 bases respectively, with 13 bases between them. The CDR3 runs to 13 residues. CDR3 DNA sequence: TGTGCCAGCACCCGGTCGTCTGGTCAGCCCCAGCATTTT. Its translation: CASTRSSGQPQHF.

The chain is built from TRBV19 and TRBJ2-1; 8 bases map to TRBD2. Losses at the gene ends were 6 bases for V and 7 bases for J; bases not matched to a gene: 8. CDR3 size: 14 residues. Germline lookup yields CDR1 LNHDA and CDR2 SQIVND (reference sequence). CDR3 DNA sequence: TGTGCCAGTAGCTCGACGGGGGGGGCAAATGAGCAGTTCTTC. It is translated as CASSSTGGANEQFF.

The CDR3 is CATRTSGVADTQYF. Here the CDR3 DNA reads TGTGCCACCAGGACTAGCGGGGTAGCAGATACGCAGTATTTT. The J gene is TRBJ2-3, the V gene TRBV24-1; 11 nucleotides agree with TRBD2. The ends lost 7 bases at V and 4 bases at J; junction bases unmatched: 3. CDR1 and CDR2 from the germline V gene are KGHDR and SFDVKD. This CDR3 comprises 14 residues.

In DNA form, the CDR3 reads TGTGCCAGCAGCTTAGAGGGTGTCGGGGGAGACGAGCAGTTCTTC. Translated: CASSLEGVGGDEQFF. The chain is built from TRBV7-2 and TRBJ2-1; tentatively, D is TRBD2 (6 bases). The CDR3 loop spans 15 amino acids. Germline-derived CDR1 and CDR2 are SGHTA and FQGNSA. V was cut by 1 base and J by 10 bases, with 17 bases left in between.

This clone was recorded once. The chain carries TRBV18 and TRBJ1-1; D is ambiguous. Trimming took 6 bases from V and 1 from J, leaving 15 bases between them. The CDR3 has 15 amino acids. CDR1 and CDR2 from the germline V gene are KGHSH and LQKENI. Here the CDR3 DNA reads TGTGCCAGCTCTCAAGGCGCGAGAGGGAACACTGAAGCTTTCTTT. Translation: CASSQGARGNTEAFF.

This chain connects TRBV4-1 to TRBJ1-1; D call uncertain. Germline CDR1 and CDR2: MGHRA and YSYEKL. Trimming removed 0 bases from V and 10 bases from J, with 9 bases in between. This CDR3 is built from 12 residues. The CDR3 spells CASSQDPAGAFF. In DNA form, the CDR3 reads TGCGCCAGCAGCCAAGATCCAGCCGGAGCTTTCTTT.

This chain uses TRBV19 with TRBJ1-6, with a tentative D call TRBD1 (5 bases). Germline V gives CDR1 LNHDA, CDR2 SQIVND (reference sequence). The CDR3 is 14 amino acids. V lost 4 bases, J lost 11 bases, and 15 bases lay in between. The CDR3 reads CASSRGTDGAPLHF. CDR3 nucleotides: TGTGCCAGTAGTAGGGGGACGGACGGTGCACCCCTCCACTTT.

This chain connects TRBV27 to TRBJ1-2; TRBD1 is a possible D gene (6 bases). Germline V gene sequence: CDR1 MNHEY, CDR2 SMNVEV (reference sequence). Trimming cost V 5 bases and J 0 bases, with 16 bases left between them. This CDR3 is 16 amino acids long. CDR3 sequence (DNA): TGTGCCAGCAGTCCAGACGGACAGAACGCTAACTATGGCTACACCTTC. Translating gives CASSPDGQNANYGYTF.

This chain uses TRBV6-5 with TRBJ1-2, with TRBD1 matching over 8 bases. Germline CDR1 and CDR2: MNHEY and SVGAGI. The CDR3 sequence is 14 residues long. The V gene end was trimmed by 2 bases and the J gene end by 6 bases; junction bases not matched to a gene: 5. DNA for the CDR3: TGTGCCAGCAGTTACGCGCAGGGGGCGGATGGCTACACCTTC. It encodes CASSYAQGADGYTF.

In DNA, the CDR3 is TGTGCCAGCTCACCAGGGTACGGCACAGATACGCAGTATTTT. Its protein product is CASSPGYGTDTQYF. The V and J genes are TRBV18 and TRBJ2-3; D unresolved. The CDR3 loop spans 14 amino acids. Trimming took 2 bases from V and 1 from J, leaving 7 bases between them. Germline values: CDR1 KGHSH, CDR2 LQKENI.

This clone was found once. V and J are TRBV28 and TRBJ1-5; D unresolved. Looked up from germline, CDR1 is MDHEN and CDR2 is SYDVKM. Trimming took 8 bases from V and 0 from J, leaving 11 bases between them. This CDR3 contains 14 residues. The chain's CDR3 is CASRGFHSNQPQHF. DNA of the CDR3: TGTGCCAGCCGCGGGTTCCATAGCAATCAGCCCCAGCATTTT.

V and J are TRBV11-2 and TRBJ2-7; D not certain. The length of the CDR3 is 12 residues. The germline V gene encodes CDR1 SGHAT and CDR2 FQNNGV. The V end was cut by 2 bases, the J end by 6 bases, with 8 bases between. CDR3 in amino acids: CASSLKAREQYF. The CDR3 DNA is TGTGCCAGCAGCTTAAAGGCCCGCGAGCAGTACTTC.

The chain is built from TRBV28 and TRBJ2-2; maybe TRBD1 (6 bases). The CDR3 spans 15 residues. Between the trimmed V and J ends, which lost 4 bases and 3 bases, there was a span of 12 bases. Germline-derived CDR1 and CDR2 are MDHEN and SYDVKM. The CDR3 nucleotides read TGTGCCAGCAGTTCCGGGACACTCTACACCGGGGAGCTGTTTTTT. It is translated as CASSSGTLYTGELFF.

J is TRBJ2-7 and V is TRBV19; either TRBD1 or TRBD2 may fit D (5 bases each). V was clipped by 3 bases and J by 0 bases, with 9 bases between them. The germline V gene encodes CDR1 LNHDA and CDR2 SQIVND (reference sequence). The CDR3 consists of 14 residues. CDR3 residues: CASSIGGGSYEQYF. CDR3 coding DNA: TGTGCCAGTAGTATCGGTGGGGGCTCCTACGAGCAGTACTTC.

The chain is built from TRBV28 and TRBJ2-1, with D possibly called TRBD1 or TRBD2 (6 bases each). Between the trimmed V and J ends, which lost 3 bases and 7 bases, there was a span of 13 bases. The CDR3 length is 14 residues. Germline V CDR1 and CDR2: MDHEN, SYDVKM. Written as DNA, the CDR3 is TGTGCCAGCAGTTTTTGGGGGGCGCGGAATGAGCAGTTCTTC. Translated: CASSFWGARNEQFF.

This chain connects TRBV12-3 or TRBV12-4 to TRBJ2-2; D call uncertain. Trimming removed 1 base from V and 3 bases from J, with 3 bases in between. The CDR3 has 13 residues. The CDR3 reads CASSLGYTGELFF. The CDR3 region has the DNA TGTGCCAGCAGTTTAGGTTACACCGGGGAGCTGTTTTTT.

The genes are TRBV7-9 and TRBJ1-1; 9 positions match TRBD1. V shed 4 bases, J shed 4 bases, and the junction held 7 bases outside the gene matches. Per the germline V gene, CDR1 is SEHNR and CDR2 is FQNEAQ (reference sequence). The CDR3 extends over 15 amino acids. The CDR3 bases are TGTGCCAGCAGCTACTGGACAGGGGAGGCCACTGAAGCTTTCTTT. It is translated as CASSYWTGEATEAFF. The entire variable domain, with the rest obtained from reference TRBV7-9 and TRBJ1-1, is as follows: DTGVSQNPRHKITKRGQNVTFRCDPISEHNRLYWYRQTLGQGPEFLTYFQNEAQLEKSRLLSDRFSAERPKGSFSTLEIQRTEQGDSAMYLCASSYWTGEATEAFFGQGTRLTVV.

J is TRBJ1-2 and V is TRBV29-1; 7 bases are shared with TRBD1. The V gene end was trimmed by 5 bases and the J gene end by 2 bases; junction bases not matched to a gene: 14. The CDR3 is 16 residues long. Germline values: CDR1 SQVTM, CDR2 ANQGSEA. The CDR3 spells CSVSVLTGKVNYGYTF. The CDR3 DNA reads as TGCAGCGTTTCGGTTTTGACAGGGAAGGTGAACTATGGCTACACCTTC.

The chain combines TRBV11-2 with TRBJ1-1, with 8 bases identical to TRBD1. Germline V lookup: CDR1 SGHAT, CDR2 FQNNGV. The CDR3 sequence is 13 residues long. J was trimmed by 4 bases and V by 5 bases; bases with no gene match: 3. In DNA, the CDR3 is TGTGCCAGCAGCAGGACAGGGACCACTGAAGCTTTCTTT. Protein: CASSRTGTTEAFF. Supplemented by reference TRBV11-2 and TRBJ1-1, the full variable domain reads EAGVAQSPRYKIIEKRQSVAFWCNPISGHATLYWYQQILGQGPKLLIQFQNNGVVDDSQLPKDRFSAERLKGVDSTLKIQPAKLEDSAVYLCASSRTGTTEAFFGQGTRLTVV.